The 30 T cell receptor beta chains in this list originate from one sample, sequenced in a study of blood T cell repertoires in COVID-19. Assay used: immunoSEQ multiplex PCR; TCRdb lists only in-frame clones, some missing. The data contain over 65,000 clones, about 82% of them singletons. The sample consisted of peripheral blood. These receptors all come from a man older than 75 with active or convalescent COVID-19.

Here the CDR3 DNA reads TGTGCCAGCAGTTACTCAGGGACAGGGTGGGATACGCAGTATTTT. This encodes CASSYSGTGWDTQYF. The genes are TRBV6-6 and TRBJ2-3, with 9 positions matching TRBD1. Germline V gives CDR1 MNHNY, CDR2 SVGAGI (reference sequence). This CDR3 is built from 15 residues. J was trimmed by 6 bases and V by 0 bases; bases with no gene match: 4.

This chain connects TRBV13 to TRBJ2-5, with TRBD2 identical over 8 bases. This CDR3 contains 15 residues. Losses at the gene ends were 2 bases for V and 5 bases for J; bases not matched to a gene: 7. CDR1 and CDR2 from the germline V gene are PRHDT and FYEKMQ (reference sequence). The CDR3 sequence is CASSLKGGGYETQYF. Written as DNA, the CDR3 is TGTGCCAGCAGCTTAAAAGGCGGGGGGTACGAGACCCAGTACTTC.

This sequence joins TRBV18 and TRBJ1-5; 7 bases match TRBD1. Trimming at V came to 5 bases and at J to 0 bases, leaving 4 bases not matched to a gene. The CDR3 totals 15 residues. Germline V gene data show CDR1 as KGHSH and CDR2 as LQKENI. Written as DNA, the CDR3 is TGTGCCAGCTCATCGGGACAGAGTAGCAATCAGCCCCAGCATTTT. Translating gives CASSSGQSSNQPQHF.

The V gene is TRBV21-1, the J gene TRBJ1-3; TRBD1, the D gene given by the table, was not confirmed from the DNA. TRBV21-1 is given as a pseudogene. The CDR3 covers 17 residues. CDR3 sequence reads: CASSKGKTRERGNTIYF. The CDR3 DNA reads TGTGCCAGCAGCAAGGGGAAGACCAGGGAACGGGGAAACACCATATATTTT.

A note on this clone: One end of the junction fails to match germline, which may point to a read error. This sequence joins TRBV6-1 and TRBJ1-1, with D possibly TRBD1 on 5 matching bases. This CDR3 is 12 amino acids long. Germline CDR1 and CDR2: MNHNS and SASEGT. CDR3 loop: CASSEVTGEAFF. CDR3 bases: TGTGCCAGCAGCGAAGTTACAGGAGAAGCTTTCTTT.

V usage is TRBV19 and J usage is TRBJ1-3; the D is unclear. Germline CDR1 LNHDA, CDR2 SQIVND (reference sequence). Trimming left V 7 bases short and J 0 bases short, with 10 bases between. The CDR3 runs to 14 residues. The CDR3: CASIGLLSGNTIYF. The CDR3 DNA sequence: TGTGCCAGTATTGGACTCCTCTCTGGAAACACCATATATTTT.

This clone has only one observation. The chain recombines TRBV11-3 with TRBJ2-1; 11 nucleotides match TRBD1. CDR3 length: 15 amino acids. CDR1 SGHNT and CDR2 YENEEA come from the germline V gene. J was trimmed by 9 bases and V by 2 bases; bases with no gene match: 6. For the CDR3, the DNA is TGTGCCAGCAGCTTACGGGACAGGGGGTCGGGTGAGCAGTTCTTC. Protein product: CASSLRDRGSGEQFF.

The gene calls are TRBV24-1 and TRBJ2-2; 10 bases match TRBD1. This CDR3 comprises 17 residues. Germline V gene sequence: CDR1 KGHDR, CDR2 SFDVKD. After removal of 3 bases from V and 6 bases from J, the junction contained 9 bases not matched to a gene. CDR3 nucleotides: TGTGCCACCAGTGATGGGTTGGGGACAGGGGTAGCCGGGGAGCTGTTTTTT. It specifies CATSDGLGTGVAGELFF.

This clone was detected once. V usage is TRBV21-1 and J usage is TRBJ2-1; TRBD1 is taken as the D call from the table, unchecked against the DNA. TRBV21-1 is classified as a pseudogene. This CDR3 region has 12 residues. CDR3 region: CASSTTGENQFF. For the CDR3, the DNA is TGTGCCAGCAGCACAACAGGGGAAAATCAGTTCTTC.

This chain links TRBV7-9 with TRBJ1-1; 10 bases match TRBD1. V was pared by 0 bases and J by 9 bases, with 1 base of the junction left unmatched. The CDR3 loop spans 13 amino acids. Per the germline V gene, CDR1 is SEHNR and CDR2 is FQNEAQ (reference sequence). CDR3 loop: CASSLAGQGQAFF. The CDR3 DNA is TGTGCCAGCAGCTTAGCGGGACAGGGGCAAGCTTTCTTT.

The V and J genes are TRBV7-2 and TRBJ1-6; TRBD1 matches 8 bases. Losses at the gene ends were 5 bases for V and 7 bases for J; bases not matched to a gene: 10. Germline V CDR1 and CDR2: SGHTA, FQGNSA. This CDR3 is built from 16 residues. For the CDR3, the DNA is TGTGCCAGCAGCCCGAGGGTACAGGGGGGGAATTCACCCCTCCACTTT. This sequence encodes CASSPRVQGGNSPLHF.

The chain combines TRBV25-1 with TRBJ1-1, with D unresolved. V was trimmed by 1 base and J by 11 bases, leaving 20 bases between them. CDR1 is MGHDK and CDR2 is SYGVNS in the germline V gene. This CDR3 spans 15 amino acids. This CDR3 is CASSESVGAPRSAFF. The CDR3 DNA reads as TGTGCCAGCAGTGAATCGGTAGGAGCCCCAAGGTCTGCTTTCTTT.

This rearrangement joins TRBV15 to TRBJ1-5; the D is unclear. Germline lookup yields CDR1 LNHNV and CDR2 YYDKDF (reference sequence). Trimming removed 6 bases at V and 6 bases at J, with 15 bases between. The CDR3 is 14 residues long. CDR3 in DNA: TGTGCCACCAGACCGGGGAGTTTAATTCAGCCCCAGCATTTT. The encoded protein is CATRPGSLIQPQHF. The full variable domain, rest sourced from reference TRBV15 and TRBJ1-5, is DAMVIQNPRYQVTQFGKPVTLSCSQTLNHNVMYWYQQKSSQAPKLLFHYYDKDFNNEADTPDNFQSRRPNTSFCFLDIRSPGLGDTAMYLCATRPGSLIQPQHFGDGTRLSIL.

This chain links TRBV28 with TRBJ2-5, with 7 bases fitting TRBD2. CDR3 length: 15 residues. V lost 4 bases and J lost 4; bases outside the gene matches: 9. CDR1 and CDR2 from the germline V gene are MDHEN and SYDVKM. This chain's CDR3 is CASSYLTSAGETQYF. In DNA, the CDR3 is TGTGCCAGCAGTTACCTAACTAGCGCCGGAGAGACCCAGTACTTC.

V and J are TRBV28 and TRBJ2-2; the D is unclear. The CDR3 has 14 amino acids. Germline V CDR1 and CDR2: MDHEN, SYDVKM. Between the trimmed V and J ends, which lost 4 bases and 1 base, there was a span of 7 bases. DNA of the CDR3: TGTGCCAGCAGTTCATACAAGAACACCGGGGAGCTGTTTTTT. It yields the protein CASSSYKNTGELFF.

The table lists this clone with a count of one. The chain has TRBV14 and TRBJ1-2; no clear D gene. Trimming took off 2 bases at V and 4 bases at J, with 14 bases between the two ends. This CDR3 is built from 15 residues. CDR1 is SGHDN and CDR2 is FVKESK in the germline V gene. CDR3 sequence: CASSQSLLNSYGYTF. CDR3 DNA sequence: TGTGCCAGCAGCCAATCCCTCCTCAACAGCTATGGCTACACCTTC. Filled out from reference TRBV14 and TRBJ1-2, the complete variable domain reads EAGVTQFPSHSVIEKGQTVTLRCDPISGHDNLYWYRRVMGKEIKFLLHFVKESKQDESGMPNNRFLAERTGGTYSTLKVQPAELEDSGVYFCASSQSLLNSYGYTFGSGTRLTVV.

This clone came up once. The rearrangement joins TRBV5-1 to TRBJ1-2; 9 bases match TRBD1. The germline gives CDR1 SGHRS, CDR2 YFSETQ. The CDR3 is made up of 14 amino acids. After removal of 0 bases from V and 3 bases from J, the junction contained 0 bases not matched to a gene. In DNA, the CDR3 is TGCGCCAGCAGCTTGGGACAGGGGGACTATGGCTACACCTTC. Residues: CASSLGQGDYGYTF.

V is TRBV11-2 and J is TRBJ1-3; D might be TRBD1 (5 bases). The CDR3 consists of 15 residues. CDR1 and CDR2 from the germline V gene are SGHAT and FQNNGV. V dropped 0 bases and J dropped 1 base, with 7 bases sitting between them. The CDR3 nucleotides are TGTGCCAGCAGCTTAGACAGGGTTTCTGGAAACACCATATATTTT. This translates into CASSLDRVSGNTIYF.

This clone was counted once. The CDR3 sequence is CASSSGLAGGHTGELFF. For the CDR3, the DNA is TGTGCCAGCAGCTCGGGACTAGCGGGAGGACACACCGGGGAGCTGTTTTTT. J is TRBJ2-2 and V is TRBV11-2; 15 nucleotides agree with TRBD2. The CDR3 totals 17 residues. V trimming: 4 bases; J trimming: 3 bases; junction bases outside the gene matches: 3. CDR1 is SGHAT, CDR2 FQNNGV, per germline. The whole variable domain, remainder taken from reference TRBV11-2 and TRBJ2-2, is EAGVAQSPRYKIIEKRQSVAFWCNPISGHATLYWYQQILGQGPKLLIQFQNNGVVDDSQLPKDRFSAERLKGVDSTLKIQPAKLEDSAVYLCASSSGLAGGHTGELFFGEGSRLTVL.

The V and J genes are TRBV29-1 and TRBJ1-2; 11 bases are a match to TRBD1. The CDR3 sequence is 13 residues long. Per germline, CDR1 SQVTM and CDR2 ANQGSEA. The junction had 7 bases not matched to a gene; V was cut back by 7 bases and J by 6 bases. This CDR3 is CSARGDRGNGYTF. Here the CDR3 DNA reads TGCAGCGCCCGGGGGGACAGGGGGAATGGCTACACCTTC.

The chain carries TRBV5-1 and TRBJ2-1, with 9 bases identical to TRBD2. CDR3 length: 16 residues. The germline gives CDR1 SGHRS, CDR2 YFSETQ. Trimming removed 0 bases from V and 4 bases from J; junction bases left unmatched: 5. This CDR3 is CASSLETSGGYNEQFF. The CDR3 nucleotides are TGCGCCAGCAGCTTGGAGACTAGCGGAGGATACAATGAGCAGTTCTTC.

This rearrangement joins TRBV6-5 to TRBJ1-3; unclear D gene. The CDR3 runs 13 residues. Germline CDR1 and CDR2: MNHEY and SVGAGI. V dropped 6 bases and J dropped 0 bases, with 6 bases sitting between them. The CDR3 region is CASRSLSGNTIYF. Here the CDR3 DNA reads TGTGCCAGCAGGTCCCTCTCTGGAAACACCATATATTTT.

The genes are TRBV6-5 and TRBJ1-2; unclear D gene. V dropped 0 bases and J dropped 4 bases, with 6 bases sitting between them. CDR3 size: 13 residues. Germline CDR1 is MNHEY and CDR2 is SVGAGI. The CDR3 loop reads CASSYSGGYGYTF. In nucleotides, the CDR3 is TGTGCCAGCAGTTACTCCGGTGGCTATGGCTACACCTTC.

In nucleotides, the CDR3 is TGTGCCAGCAGTTTAGGGCCGTCACCCCTCCACTTT. Protein sequence: CASSLGPSPLHF. This chain links TRBV27 with TRBJ1-6; D is undetermined. The CDR3 totals 12 residues. Germline loops: CDR1 MNHEY, CDR2 SMNVEV (reference sequence). Trimming removed 2 bases from V and 10 bases from J, with 6 bases in between.

The gene calls are TRBV18 and TRBJ2-2; TRBD2 might be the D (5 bases). CDR1 is KGHSH, CDR2 LQKENI, per germline. CDR3 length: 17 residues. V was clipped by 1 base and J by 4 bases, with 16 bases between them. CDR3 DNA: TGTGCCAGCTCACCACGTGCGGACTTACAACCCACCGGGGAGCTGTTTTTT. This gives the protein CASSPRADLQPTGELFF.

The chain joins TRBV10-2 to TRBJ2-1; D gene unclear. The germline gives CDR1 WSHSY, CDR2 SAAADI. V was trimmed by 0 bases and J by 7 bases, leaving 13 bases between them. This CDR3 contains 15 residues. The CDR3 DNA reads as TGCGCCAGCAGTGAGTCAAAGAAGCGCCCTAATGAGCAGTTCTTC. This gives the protein CASSESKKRPNEQFF.

The chain has TRBV18 and TRBJ1-5, with 7 bases aligning to TRBD1. The CDR3 totals 14 residues. The ends lost 5 bases at V and 4 bases at J; junction bases unmatched: 5. The germline V gene encodes CDR1 KGHSH and CDR2 LQKENI. This CDR3 reads CASSGRQGNQPQHF. The CDR3 DNA sequence: TGTGCCAGCTCAGGGCGACAGGGAAATCAGCCCCAGCATTTT.

The V gene is TRBV10-3, the J gene TRBJ1-6; D is ambiguous. This CDR3 is built from 13 residues. V lost 6 bases, J lost 6 bases, and 9 bases lay in between. Germline CDR1 reads ENHRY; CDR2 reads SYGVKD. This chain's CDR3 is CAIRVDSNSPLHF. The CDR3 nucleotides read TGTGCCATCAGGGTCGATAGTAATTCACCCCTCCACTTT.

This clone was counted once. This sequence joins TRBV9 and TRBJ2-1; 10 positions agree with TRBD2. Per the germline V gene, CDR1 is SGDLS and CDR2 is YYNGEE. The CDR3 runs to 15 residues. V shed 0 bases, J shed 9 bases, and the junction held 6 bases outside the gene matches. CDR3 DNA sequence: TGTGCCAGCAGCGTAGGTCTAGCGGGAGTTGTTGAGCAGTTCTTC. It specifies CASSVGLAGVVEQFF.

The chain combines TRBV20-1 with TRBJ1-1, with D unclear. The CDR3 loop spans 14 amino acids. Germline V gives CDR1 DFQATT, CDR2 SNEGSKA (reference sequence). V was clipped by 3 bases and J by 0 bases, with 11 bases between them. The CDR3 DNA is TGCAGTGCTAGTTTCTTTACGGTGAACACTGAAGCTTTCTTT. Translation: CSASFFTVNTEAFF.